The 8 T cell receptor beta chains reported below all come from one sample, sequenced in a study of blood T cell repertoires in COVID-19 (dated by TCRdb to about 2020). Receptors were amplified or captured by the immunoSEQ multiplex PCR assay. Sourced from immuneACCESS, this table was stored by TCRdb with only in-frame sequences that have V and J called. A share of the clones is absent; for the studies checked, an unresolved V gene accounts for under half, and the remainder has no known explanation. Counted in this sample were 88,000 or so clones; around 79% of them appeared once. The ten largest clones take up about a quarter of the sample. The sequencing sample was made of peripheral blood. These receptors came from a human donor in a cohort sampled during active COVID-19.

The V call is TRBV29-1, the J call TRBJ1-1; 11 positions match TRBD1. V gave up 2 bases and J gave up 3 bases; unmatched junction bases: 2. The CDR3 covers 14 residues. Germline V CDR1 and CDR2: SQVTM, ANQGSEA. The CDR3 loop reads CSVERDRGDTEAFF. CDR3 sequence (DNA): TGCAGCGTTGAAAGGGACAGGGGGGACACTGAAGCTTTCTTT.

The genes are TRBV4-3 and TRBJ2-3, with D possibly matching TRBD2 (7 bases). Germline V lookup: CDR1 LGHNA, CDR2 YSLEER. Trimming left V 4 bases short and J 6 bases short, with 20 bases between. This CDR3 has 16 amino acids. CDR3 nucleotide sequence: TGCGCCAGCAGCCTAACGGGGGGCGCCCGGGCGGATACGCAGTATTTT. Translated: CASSLTGGARADTQYF.

This clone was seen once. V and J are TRBV19 and TRBJ2-7; the D gene is possibly TRBD2 (6 bases). CDR1 is LNHDA and CDR2 is SQIVND in the germline V gene (reference sequence). V lost 4 bases to trimming and J lost 2 bases, with 12 bases between them. The CDR3 runs 14 residues. For the CDR3, the DNA is TGTGCCAGTAGTAACCGACTAGGGGCCTACGAGCAGTACTTC. Protein: CASSNRLGAYEQYF.

This clone was observed a few times. The chain has TRBV5-5 and TRBJ1-5, with a possible D match to TRBD1 (6 bases). Germline CDR1 is SGHKS and CDR2 is YYEKEE (reference sequence). The CDR3 sequence is 14 residues long. V lost 2 bases and J 9 bases, leaving 15 bases between the germline ends. The CDR3 protein is CASSFTTGSGPQHF. The CDR3 DNA sequence: TGTGCCAGCAGCTTCACGACAGGCTCAGGGCCCCAGCATTTT.

V gene TRBV5-4 combines with J gene TRBJ2-2; possible D gene TRBD1, 5 bases. Looked up from germline, CDR1 is SGHNT and CDR2 is YYREEE (reference sequence). This CDR3 spans 15 amino acids. V lost 5 bases and J lost 2, with 13 bases in between. DNA of the CDR3: TGTGCCAGCAGTCCCGGACAAGGAAACACCGGGGAGCTGTTTTTT. As protein: CASSPGQGNTGELFF.

This chain joins TRBV5-1 and TRBJ1-1; 8 bases fit TRBD1. V gave up 3 bases and J gave up 3 bases; unmatched junction bases: 10. Germline V gene sequence: CDR1 SGHRS, CDR2 YFSETQ. This CDR3 region has 16 residues. The CDR3 here is CASSSGPGQVDTEAFF. The CDR3 nucleotides are TGCGCCAGCAGCTCCGGACCGGGACAGGTGGACACTGAAGCTTTCTTT.

This clone has a handful of counts. The sample carries other DNA sequences with the same CDR3. The chain combines TRBV11-2 with TRBJ2-5; D is possibly TRBD2 (6 bases). Trimming removed 6 bases at V and 5 bases at J, with 13 bases between. Germline CDR1 is SGHAT and CDR2 is FQNNGV. There are 13 residues in the CDR3. The CDR3 reads CASSLRLAETQYF. The CDR3 DNA reads TGTGCCAGCAGTCTAAGGCTAGCGGAGACCCAGTACTTC.

The chain recombines TRBV9 with TRBJ1-4; possibly TRBD1 for D (6 bases). Looked up from germline, CDR1 is SGDLS and CDR2 is YYNGEE. The CDR3 loop spans 17 amino acids. Trimming stripped 4 bases from V and 4 bases from J, with 20 bases between. The CDR3 DNA reads TGTGCCAGCAGCTCCGGACAGAGGAGCGTTGGTAATGAAAAACTGTTTTTT. Amino acids: CASSSGQRSVGNEKLFF.